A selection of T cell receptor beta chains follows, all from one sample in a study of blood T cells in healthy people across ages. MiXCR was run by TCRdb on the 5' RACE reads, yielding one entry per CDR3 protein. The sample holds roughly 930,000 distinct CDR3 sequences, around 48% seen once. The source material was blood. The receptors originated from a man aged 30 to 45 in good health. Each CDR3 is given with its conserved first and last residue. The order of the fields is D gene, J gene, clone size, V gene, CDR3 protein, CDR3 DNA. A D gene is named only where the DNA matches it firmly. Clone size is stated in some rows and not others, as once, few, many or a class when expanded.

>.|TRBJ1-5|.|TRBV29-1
CSVVAPDQPQHF
TGCAGCGTTGTGGCACCGGATCAGCCCCAGCATTTT
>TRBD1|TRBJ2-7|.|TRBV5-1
CASSHITGGSYEQYF
TGCGCCAGCAGCCATATAACAGGGGGCTCCTACGAGCAGTACTTC
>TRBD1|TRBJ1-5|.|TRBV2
CASSRQGAGDQPQHF
TGTGCCAGCAGCCGACAGGGGGCCGGGGATCAGCCCCAGCATTTT
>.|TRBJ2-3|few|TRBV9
CASSSWGRGTDTQYF
TGTGCCAGCAGCTCCTGGGGCAGGGGCACAGATACGCAGTATTTT
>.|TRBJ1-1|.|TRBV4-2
CASSQVYSGMNTEAFF
TGTGCCAGCAGCCAAGTCTACAGTGGCATGAACACTGAAGCTTTCTTT
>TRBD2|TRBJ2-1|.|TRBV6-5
CASSYPLAGGHNEQFF
TGTGCCAGCAGTTACCCCCTAGCGGGGGGCCACAATGAGCAGTTCTTC
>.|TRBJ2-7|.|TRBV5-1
CASKVGSNYEQYF
TGCGCCAGCAAGGTCGGATCGAACTACGAGCAGTACTTC
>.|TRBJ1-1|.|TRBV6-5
CASSLGLTYTEAFF
TGTGCCAGCAGCTTGGGACTCACGTACACTGAAGCTTTCTTT
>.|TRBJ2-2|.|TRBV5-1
CASSQLSGDPGELFF
TGCGCCAGCAGCCAACTCTCAGGGGACCCCGGGGAGCTGTTTTTT
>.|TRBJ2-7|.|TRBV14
CASSEGFRDPSYEQYF
TGTGCCAGCAGCGAGGGGTTCAGGGACCCATCCTACGAGCAGTACTTC
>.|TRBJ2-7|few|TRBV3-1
CASSQGQGLQYF
TGTGCCAGCAGCCAAGGACAGGGACTTCAGTACTTC
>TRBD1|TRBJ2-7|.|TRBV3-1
CASSQGQGDFTYEQYF
TGTGCCAGCAGCCAAGGACAGGGCGATTTTACCTACGAGCAGTACTTC
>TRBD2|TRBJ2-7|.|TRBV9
CASSKGVTGGFYEQYF
TGTGCCAGCAGCAAAGGGGTAACGGGGGGGTTCTACGAGCAGTACTTC
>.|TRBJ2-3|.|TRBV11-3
CASSLGVSGGDTQYF
TGTGCCAGCAGCTTAGGGGTATCCGGGGGAGATACGCAGTATTTT
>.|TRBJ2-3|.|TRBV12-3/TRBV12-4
CASSSGDGTDTQYF
TGTGCCAGCAGTTCTGGGGATGGGACAGATACGCAGTATTTT
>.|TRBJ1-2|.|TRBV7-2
CASSERGSPYGYTF
TGTGCCAGCAGCGAGCGGGGGTCCCCCTATGGCTACACCTTC
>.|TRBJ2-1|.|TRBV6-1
CASSQRGEQFF
TGTGCCAGCAGTCAAAGGGGTGAGCAGTTCTTC
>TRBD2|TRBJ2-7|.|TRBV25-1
CASSKSSGGPSSYEQYF
TGTGCCAGCAGCAAATCGAGCGGGGGGCCCAGCTCCTACGAGCAGTACTTC
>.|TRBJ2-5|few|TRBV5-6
CASSLMETVVETQYF
TGTGCCAGCAGCTTGATGGAGACCGTCGTTGAGACCCAGTACTTC
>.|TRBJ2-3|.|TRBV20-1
CSARATRGHTDTQYF
TGCAGTGCTAGAGCTACGCGGGGGCACACAGATACGCAGTATTTT
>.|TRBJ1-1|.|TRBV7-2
CASSPPGGREREAFF
TGTGCCAGCAGCCCACCCGGGGGCCGGGAGAGAGAAGCTTTCTTT
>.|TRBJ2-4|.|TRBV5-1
CASSLLGTFYNEQYF
TGCGCCAGCAGCTTGCTCGGGACATTCTACAATGAGCAGTACTTC
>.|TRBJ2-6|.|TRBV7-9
CASSLVILSGANVLTF
TGTGCCAGCAGCTTAGTCATCCTGTCTGGGGCCAACGTCCTGACTTTC
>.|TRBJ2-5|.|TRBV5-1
CASSFGRVQETQYF
TGCGCCAGCAGCTTTGGCCGGGTCCAAGAGACCCAGTACTTC
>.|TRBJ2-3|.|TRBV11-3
CASSNLVGGPTDTLYF
TGTGCCAGCAGCAACCTAGTGGGGGGGCCCACAGATACGCTGTATTTT
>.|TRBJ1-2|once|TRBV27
CASSFGGNNYGYTF
TGTGCCAGCAGTTTTGGAGGGAATAACTATGGCTACACCTTC
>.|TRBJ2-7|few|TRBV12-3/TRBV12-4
CASSFYLGGYEQYF
TGTGCCAGCAGTTTTTATCTAGGGGGGTACGAGCAGTACTTC
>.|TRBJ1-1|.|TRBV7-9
CASSLVGARDSEAFF
TGTGCCAGCAGCTTAGTAGGGGCGAGGGATTCTGAAGCTTTCTTT
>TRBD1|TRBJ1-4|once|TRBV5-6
CASSSETGDKKLFF
TGTGCCAGCAGCTCGGAAACAGGGGATAAAAAACTGTTTTTT
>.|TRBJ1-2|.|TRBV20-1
CSAENYGYTF
TGCAGTGCCGAAAACTATGGCTACACCTTC
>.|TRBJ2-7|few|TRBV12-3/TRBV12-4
CASSVVPSVYEQYF
TGTGCCAGCAGTGTGGTTCCTAGTGTATACGAGCAGTACTTC
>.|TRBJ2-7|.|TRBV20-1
CSAGDLRGVYEQYF
TGCAGTGCTGGAGATCTGAGGGGGGTTTACGAGCAGTACTTC